A single sample gave rise to the 17 T cell receptor beta chains below, sequenced in a study of blood T cell repertoires in COVID-19 (dated by TCRdb to the early 2020s). The receptor library was made with the immunoSEQ multiplex PCR assay. TCRdb's version of the immuneACCESS table is confined to in-frame rearrangements and falls short of the full clone set. An unresolved V gene accounts for under half of the shortfall where checked; the remainder is of unknown origin. Within this sample are over 250,000 clones, with about 89% of them counted one time only. The ten biggest clones cover around 2.4% of the sample. Sequencing was carried out using PBMCs or T cells enriched from blood (not recorded which). The receptors were sampled from a woman under 30 who had recovered from COVID-19.

DNA for the CDR3: TGTGCCAGTAGTAAGGGGGATACATGGGGCGCTGAAGCTTTCTTT. This gives the protein CASSKGDTWGAEAFF. The J gene is TRBJ1-1, the V gene TRBV19; tentatively, D is TRBD1 (6 bases). From germline, CDR1 is LNHDA and CDR2 SQIVND (reference sequence). With 4 bases removed from V and 6 bases from J, the gap between germline ends came to 18 bases. This CDR3 is 15 amino acids long. The full variable domain, with the rest looked up from reference TRBV19 and TRBJ1-1, is DGGITQSPKYLFRKEGQNVTLSCEQNLNHDAMYWYRQDPGQGLRLIYYSQIVNDFQKGDIAEGYSVSREKKESFPLTVTSAQKNPTAFYLCASSKGDTWGAEAFFGQGTRLTVV.

The chain recombines TRBV7-3 with TRBJ2-6; no definite D call. V lost 5 bases to trimming and J lost 0 bases, with 8 bases between them. CDR3 size: 15 residues. Germline-derived CDR1 and CDR2 are SGHTA and FQGTGA. The CDR3 nucleotides read TGTGCCAGCAGCCAACAGAGCTCTGGGGCCAACGTCCTGACTTTC. Protein product: CASSQQSSGANVLTF.

Only one count was recorded for this clone. The CDR3 DNA reads TGTGCCAGTACTAGCGCGAGGAATCACGATCAGCCCCAGCATTTT. This translates into CASTSARNHDQPQHF. The rearrangement joins TRBV19 to TRBJ1-5; D is undetermined. The CDR3 runs 15 residues. Germline V CDR1 and CDR2: LNHDA, SQIVND (reference sequence). V was clipped by 7 bases and J by 5 bases, with 18 bases between them. The variable domain in full, completed from reference TRBV19 and TRBJ1-5, reads DGGITQSPKYLFRKEGQNVTLSCEQNLNHDAMYWYRQDPGQGLRLIYYSQIVNDFQKGDIAEGYSVSREKKESFPLTVTSAQKNPTAFYLCASTSARNHDQPQHFGDGTRLSIL.

V and J are TRBV19 and TRBJ2-5; D possibly corresponds to TRBD2 (6 bases). Germline V gene sequence: CDR1 LNHDA, CDR2 SQIVND (reference sequence). Trimming cost V 3 bases and J 5 bases, with 10 bases left between them. CDR3 length: 13 amino acids. CDR3 protein: CASSISGGETQYF. CDR3 nucleotide sequence: TGTGCCAGTAGTATCTCCGGGGGTGAGACCCAGTACTTC.

The rearrangement uses TRBV6-5 and TRBJ2-7; D not resolved. The V and J ends lost 0 bases and 0 bases respectively, with 6 bases between them. Germline-derived CDR1 and CDR2 are MNHEY and SVGAGI. The CDR3 sequence is 14 residues long. The CDR3 is CASSYSTSSYEQYF. The CDR3 DNA reads as TGTGCCAGCAGTTACTCGACATCCTCCTACGAGCAGTACTTC.

In its sample, this clone was seen once. The chain combines TRBV20-1 with TRBJ2-1; D gene uncertain. Trimming removed 3 bases at V and 0 bases at J, with 6 bases between. The CDR3 sequence is 13 residues long. Germline loops: CDR1 DFQATT, CDR2 SNEGSKA (reference sequence). In DNA, the CDR3 is TGCAGTGCTAGTGCGTTCTCCTACAATGAGCAGTTCTTC. Protein sequence: CSASAFSYNEQFF.

The rearrangement joins TRBV11-3 to TRBJ2-5, with D possibly TRBD1 on 6 matching bases. Trimming removed 4 bases from V and 7 bases from J, with 19 bases in between. The CDR3 totals 15 residues. Germline-derived CDR1 and CDR2 are SGHNT and YENEEA. As DNA, the CDR3 is TGTGCCAGCAGCTCAAAATGGGACATGGAAGGGACCCAGTACTTC. It codes for CASSSKWDMEGTQYF.

This chain connects TRBV27 to TRBJ1-2, with 10 bases matching TRBD1. Germline assignment: CDR1 MNHEY and CDR2 SMNVEV (reference sequence). V was clipped by 6 bases and J by 8 bases; unmatched bases: 12. This CDR3 contains 15 residues. The CDR3 loop is CASSPGTGVKWGYTF. DNA of the CDR3: TGTGCCAGCAGCCCCGGGACAGGGGTTAAGTGGGGCTACACCTTC.

This chain uses TRBV4-2 with TRBJ1-3; no definite D call. The V and J ends lost 1 base and 9 bases respectively, with 10 bases between them. The CDR3 length is 13 residues. Germline CDR1 LGHNA, CDR2 YNFKEQ. The CDR3 nucleotides read TGTGCCAGCAGCCAAGTTGGCGAGGGCACCATATATTTT. It is translated as CASSQVGEGTIYF.

The V and J genes are TRBV11-2 and TRBJ2-1, with a tentative D call TRBD1 (5 bases). CDR3 size: 12 residues. Germline V gene sequence: CDR1 SGHAT, CDR2 FQNNGV. V was cut by 2 bases and J by 6 bases, with 5 bases left in between. Written as DNA, the CDR3 is TGTGCCAGCAGCTTACAGGGCAATGAGCAGTTCTTC. It encodes CASSLQGNEQFF.

V is TRBV2 and J is TRBJ2-1; D is unclear. Germline V gene sequence: CDR1 SNHLY, CDR2 FYNNEI. The CDR3 is 14 residues long. V lost 3 bases, J lost 3 bases, and 9 bases lay in between. CDR3 in amino acids: CASSDGRNYNEQFF. The CDR3 DNA follows: TGTGCCAGCAGTGATGGGCGAAACTACAATGAGCAGTTCTTC.

This clone was counted between two and nine times. The chain recombines TRBV7-3 with TRBJ2-7, with 12 bases identical to TRBD2. Germline values: CDR1 SGHTA, CDR2 FQGTGA. The CDR3 is made up of 16 amino acids. With 5 bases clipped from V and 2 bases from J, the junction kept 7 bases outside the gene matches. CDR3 protein: CASSRGLAGTPYEQYF. CDR3 in DNA: TGTGCCAGCAGCCGAGGACTAGCGGGAACGCCCTACGAGCAGTACTTC.

The chain uses TRBV4-3 and TRBJ2-7, with D hard to call. In germline, CDR1 is LGHNA, CDR2 YSLEER. V gave up 0 bases and J gave up 2 bases, with 11 bases separating them. This CDR3 contains 15 residues. In DNA form, the CDR3 reads TGCGCCAGCAGCCAAGATCTAGGAGTCACCTACGAGCAGTACTTC. It encodes CASSQDLGVTYEQYF.

V usage is TRBV6-4 and J usage is TRBJ2-5; unclear D gene. This CDR3 has 10 residues. Trimming shortened V by 6 bases and J by 5 bases, and 4 bases separated the two germline ends. The V gene's germline CDR1 is MRHNA and CDR2 SNTAGT. This CDR3 reads CASREETQYF. CDR3 DNA: TGTGCCAGCAGAGAGGAGACCCAGTACTTC.

The rearrangement links TRBV27 to TRBJ1-6, with 7 bases fitting TRBD1. Germline V gene sequence: CDR1 MNHEY, CDR2 SMNVEV (reference sequence). The V and J ends lost 5 bases and 0 bases, in that order; junction bases with no gene match: 19. This CDR3 has 21 amino acids. CDR3 sequence (DNA): TGTGCCAGCAGTCCCAGACGCGGGGACAGTCTTTTAAGCTCCTATAATTCACCCCTCCACTTT. This gives the protein CASSPRRGDSLLSSYNSPLHF.

This clone has only a few counts. The gene calls are TRBV7-9 and TRBJ1-5; D perhaps matches TRBD1 (5 bases). Germline V gene lookup returns CDR1 SEHNR and CDR2 FQNEAQ (reference sequence). V was pared by 4 bases and J by 4 bases, with 17 bases between. CDR3 length: 16 residues. The CDR3 coding sequence is TGTGCCAGCAGCTCCGGTCTGTTTAAGGGGAATCAGCCCCAGCATTTT. It yields the protein CASSSGLFKGNQPQHF.

The V gene is TRBV9, the J gene TRBJ2-1; TRBD1 matches at 7 bases. The CDR3 length is 14 residues. The J segment lost 7 bases and the V segment lost 4 bases, leaving 8 bases of the junction unmatched. Germline CDR1 and CDR2: SGDLS and YYNGEE. This chain's CDR3 is CASSPTGTGNEQFF. CDR3 nucleotides: TGTGCCAGCAGCCCGACAGGGACCGGGAATGAGCAGTTCTTC.